The 24 T cell receptor beta chains below all came from one sample that was sequenced in a study of T cell repertoires in cytomegalovirus infection. TCRdb recomputed calls from the reads with MiXCR, one row per CDR3 protein. This table holds some 150,000 distinct CDR3 sequences, about 6% found once. Sequences were obtained from PBMCs. These receptors originate from a human donor in good health (CMV status not recorded). Some clones in this sample may be carry-over from other donors' samples.

This clonotype has ten or more counts. The chain is built from TRBV7-9 and TRBJ2-7, with D unclear. Deletions cut 2 bases from V and 3 bases from J, with 11 bases between. The V gene's germline CDR1 is SEHNR and CDR2 FQNEAQ (reference sequence). CDR3 length: 14 amino acids. The CDR3 loop is CASSLTESSYEQYF. CDR3 nucleotides: TGTGCCAGCAGCTTAACTGAATCAAGCTACGAGCAGTACTTC.

This clonotype came up many times. This rearrangement joins TRBV6-1 to TRBJ2-2; possible D gene TRBD2, 5 bases. The germline gives CDR1 MNHNS, CDR2 SASEGT. The CDR3 has 15 residues. The ends were cut back, 6 bases at V and 6 bases at J, with 17 bases in the middle. This CDR3 reads CASRTDPIGAGELFF. CDR3 DNA: TGTGCCAGCAGAACGGACCCGATCGGGGCCGGGGAGCTGTTTTTT.

Many counts were recorded for this clonotype. The chain employs TRBV6-1 and TRBJ2-7; weak D call: TRBD1 (6 bases). The CDR3 has 16 residues. CDR1 and CDR2 from the germline V gene are MNHNS and SASEGT. The V end lost 5 bases, the J end lost 0 bases, and 17 bases lay between the germline ends. The CDR3 DNA sequence: TGTGCCAGCAGTCCAATCCCAGGGGCGAGCTCCTACGAGCAGTACTTC. Residues: CASSPIPGASSYEQYF.

This chain joins TRBV20-1 and TRBJ2-3, with TRBD2 matching 9 bases. Trimming took 6 bases from V and 4 from J; bases not matched to a gene: 8. CDR3 size: 14 residues. Per the germline V gene, CDR1 is DFQATT and CDR2 is SNEGSKA (reference sequence). CDR3 region: CSAINSGGSDTQYF. CDR3 DNA sequence: TGCAGTGCGATTAATAGCGGGGGCTCAGATACGCAGTATTTT.

In this sample, this clonotype turned up many times. The gene calls are TRBV7-8 and TRBJ2-5, with TRBD2 identical over 10 bases. V shed 3 bases and J 1 base; nucleotides not matched to a gene: 8. Germline assignment: CDR1 SGHVS and CDR2 FQNEAQ. This CDR3 contains 17 residues. The CDR3 DNA reads TGTGCCAGCAGCTTTCGTCTAGCGGGGGACATCCAAGAGACCCAGTACTTC. It is translated as CASSFRLAGDIQETQYF.

This clonotype was recorded at least ten times. The chain has TRBV7-2 and TRBJ1-3, with TRBD1 matching over 11 bases. Germline loops: CDR1 SGHTA, CDR2 FQGNSA. V gave up 5 bases and J gave up 4 bases; unmatched junction bases: 10. The CDR3 sequence is 17 residues long. The CDR3 sequence is CASSPPGQGARGNTIYF. The CDR3 DNA reads as TGTGCCAGCAGCCCGCCTGGACAGGGGGCGCGGGGAAACACCATATATTTT.

The chain combines TRBV7-2 with TRBJ1-2; D uncertain. Trimming stripped 1 base from V and 6 bases from J, with 9 bases between. In germline, CDR1 is SGHTA, CDR2 FQGNSA. This CDR3 is built from 13 residues. The CDR3 spells CASSLEVEDGYTF. CDR3 nucleotides: TGTGCCAGCAGCTTAGAAGTCGAAGATGGCTACACCTTC.

The sample holds many counts of this clonotype. This chain connects TRBV6-5 to TRBJ2-1; D is possibly TRBD1 (5 bases). With 0 bases removed from V and 6 bases from J, the gap between germline ends came to 9 bases. The CDR3 spans 14 residues. The germline CDR1 and CDR2 sequences are MNHEY and SVGAGI. The CDR3 nucleotides read TGTGCCAGCAGTTACTCCCAGGGTTCCAATGAGCAGTTCTTC. It encodes CASSYSQGSNEQFF.

This clonotype was counted at least ten times. This rearrangement joins TRBV12-3 or TRBV12-4 to TRBJ2-7, with D possibly being TRBD2 (6 bases). The CDR3 contains 15 residues. V was cut by 7 bases and J by 3 bases, with 19 bases left in between. The CDR3 loop is CASTLRRDSNYEQYF. In DNA form, the CDR3 reads TGTGCCAGCACACTACGCCGGGACTCAAACTACGAGCAGTACTTC.

This clonotype was seen many times. The rearrangement uses TRBV10-3 and TRBJ2-5; TRBD1 might be the D (6 bases). From germline, CDR1 is ENHRY and CDR2 SYGVKD. The CDR3 loop spans 17 amino acids. Trimming pared 2 bases from V and 5 bases from J, leaving 21 bases between. The CDR3 sequence is CAISETPGHGPSETQYF. The CDR3 nucleotides are TGTGCCATCAGTGAGACCCCGGGACACGGTCCGAGCGAGACCCAGTACTTC.

The chain links TRBV5-1 to TRBJ1-2; D gene uncertain. CDR3 length equals 12 residues. V gave up 4 bases and J gave up 4 bases, with 8 bases separating them. In germline, CDR1 is SGHRS, CDR2 YFSETQ. The CDR3 bases are TGCGCCAGCAGCCCGGACGGCTATGGCTACACCTTC. It codes for CASSPDGYGYTF. The whole variable domain, remainder taken from reference TRBV5-1 and TRBJ1-2, is KAGVTQTPRYLIKTRGQQVTLSCSPISGHRSVSWYQQTPGQGLQFLFEYFSETQRNKGNFPGRFSGRQFSNSRSEMNVSTLELGDSALYLCASSPDGYGYTFGSGTRLTVV.

This clonotype was detected ten times or more. The chain uses TRBV28 and TRBJ2-1; 8 positions match TRBD2. This CDR3 comprises 16 residues. Germline CDR1 MDHEN, CDR2 SYDVKM. Germline trimming cut 7 bases from V and 6 bases from J; bases unmatched to any gene: 14. Here the CDR3 DNA reads TGTGCCAGCATTTCTTCGCGGGGGGCTGAGAGCAATGAGCAGTTCTTC. Protein product: CASISSRGAESNEQFF.

This clonotype was seen ten or more times. The chain is built from TRBV7-2 and TRBJ2-5; no clear D gene. The ends were cut back, 2 bases at V and 3 bases at J, with 19 bases in the middle. The CDR3 length is 17 residues. Germline CDR1 SGHTA, CDR2 FQGNSA. The CDR3 sequence: CASSLPTWAGRKETQYF. The CDR3 coding sequence is TGTGCCAGCAGCTTACCCACCTGGGCTGGCCGTAAAGAGACCCAGTACTTC.

This clonotype appeared a few times. The V call is TRBV20-1, the J call TRBJ1-2; 8 positions match TRBD1. V lost 0 bases and J lost 4; bases outside the gene matches: 7. The CDR3 runs 15 residues. Germline V gives CDR1 DFQATT, CDR2 SNEGSKA (reference sequence). The chain's CDR3 is CSAREARGQGYGYTF. The CDR3 coding sequence is TGCAGTGCTAGAGAGGCCAGGGGGCAGGGCTATGGCTACACCTTC.

This clonotype was observed at least ten times. The gene calls are TRBV29-1 and TRBJ2-7; the D gene is possibly TRBD1 (5 bases). The V and J ends lost 4 bases and 2 bases respectively, with 9 bases between them. The CDR3 has 12 amino acids. The germline CDR1 and CDR2 sequences are SQVTM and ANQGSEA. The CDR3 region is CSVGGHTYEQYF. CDR3 DNA: TGCAGCGTTGGCGGACACACCTACGAGCAGTACTTC.

This clonotype was counted many times. This chain joins TRBV29-1 and TRBJ2-1; perhaps TRBD1 as D (5 bases). V shed 2 bases and J shed 10 bases, with 12 bases lying between them. CDR1 is SQVTM, CDR2 ANQGSEA, per germline. The CDR3 spans 12 residues. The CDR3 nucleotides are TGCAGCGTTGAAAGGGGTGGGCCCGAGCAGTTCTTC. Translated: CSVERGGPEQFF.

This clonotype has a count of ten or more. This rearrangement joins TRBV7-8 to TRBJ1-4; TRBD1 matches 7 bases. Germline V CDR1 and CDR2: SGHVS, FQNEAQ. The CDR3 is 15 amino acids. The V segment lost 5 bases and the J segment 3 bases; nucleotides outside the gene matches: 6. CDR3 in DNA: TGTGCCAGCAGCAAGCGGGACAGCTCTAATGAAAAACTGTTTTTT. It specifies CASSKRDSSNEKLFF.

This clonotype was counted many times. This chain links TRBV7-9 with TRBJ2-1; TRBD2 aligns across 10 bases. V trimming: 6 bases; J trimming: 0 bases; junction bases outside the gene matches: 14. Germline assignment: CDR1 SEHNR and CDR2 FQNEAQ (reference sequence). This CDR3 comprises 19 residues. The CDR3 reads CASSLRPGSGGSSYNEQFF. For the CDR3, the DNA is TGTGCCAGCAGTCTCCGTCCGGGTAGCGGGGGGAGCTCCTACAATGAGCAGTTCTTC.

The table lists this clonotype with many counts. The chain links TRBV12-3 or TRBV12-4 to TRBJ1-1; D unresolved. V lost 6 bases and J lost 0, with 17 bases in between. This CDR3 is built from 16 residues. Here the CDR3 reads CASSHLNLGMNTEAFF. As DNA, the CDR3 is TGTGCCAGCAGCCACCTGAATTTGGGGATGAACACTGAAGCTTTCTTT.

This clonotype was counted ten times or more. This rearrangement joins TRBV7-2 to TRBJ1-2; tentative D call: TRBD1 (6 bases). V was shortened by 5 bases and J by 5 bases, with 15 bases between the two germline ends. Germline V gene sequence: CDR1 SGHTA, CDR2 FQGNSA. This CDR3 contains 14 residues. CDR3 protein: CASSPGRTAYGYTF. Here the CDR3 DNA reads TGTGCCAGCAGCCCAGGACGGACAGCGTATGGCTACACCTTC.

The V and J genes are TRBV28 and TRBJ1-6; the D gene is possibly TRBD1 (5 bases). V was pared by 4 bases and J by 13 bases, with 17 bases between. This CDR3 has 14 residues. CDR1 MDHEN and CDR2 SYDVKM come from the germline V gene. The CDR3 region has the DNA TGTGCCAGCAGTTCTAAGGGGCTTCCAAGCCCCCTCCACTTT. Encoded protein: CASSSKGLPSPLHF.

This clonotype was seen many times. The chain combines TRBV4-3 with TRBJ1-2; possible D gene TRBD1, 6 bases. The CDR3 runs 14 residues. V was shortened by 0 bases and J by 7 bases, with 12 bases between the two germline ends. Germline CDR1 reads LGHNA; CDR2 reads YSLEER. The CDR3 nucleotides read TGCGCCAGCAGCCAAGATACCAGGGGAAGTGGCTACACCTTC. Its protein product is CASSQDTRGSGYTF.

There are a few counts of this clonotype. The chain combines TRBV20-1 with TRBJ2-3, with 7 positions matching TRBD1. Germline CDR1 DFQATT, CDR2 SNEGSKA (reference sequence). With V trimmed by 4 bases and J by 2 bases, 9 bases remained unmatched. This CDR3 has 15 residues. CDR3: CSAKVGTDITDTQYF. The CDR3 DNA is TGCAGTGCTAAAGTCGGGACAGACATCACAGATACGCAGTATTTT.

Ten or more counts support this clonotype. The rearrangement uses TRBV19 and TRBJ1-5, with 7 bases matching TRBD1. The CDR3 contains 13 residues. Germline values: CDR1 LNHDA, CDR2 SQIVND (reference sequence). Trimming removed 7 bases from V and 4 bases from J; junction bases left unmatched: 4. The CDR3 DNA reads as TGTGCCAGTACCATGGGACAGAATCAGCCCCAGCATTTT. It translates to CASTMGQNQPQHF.